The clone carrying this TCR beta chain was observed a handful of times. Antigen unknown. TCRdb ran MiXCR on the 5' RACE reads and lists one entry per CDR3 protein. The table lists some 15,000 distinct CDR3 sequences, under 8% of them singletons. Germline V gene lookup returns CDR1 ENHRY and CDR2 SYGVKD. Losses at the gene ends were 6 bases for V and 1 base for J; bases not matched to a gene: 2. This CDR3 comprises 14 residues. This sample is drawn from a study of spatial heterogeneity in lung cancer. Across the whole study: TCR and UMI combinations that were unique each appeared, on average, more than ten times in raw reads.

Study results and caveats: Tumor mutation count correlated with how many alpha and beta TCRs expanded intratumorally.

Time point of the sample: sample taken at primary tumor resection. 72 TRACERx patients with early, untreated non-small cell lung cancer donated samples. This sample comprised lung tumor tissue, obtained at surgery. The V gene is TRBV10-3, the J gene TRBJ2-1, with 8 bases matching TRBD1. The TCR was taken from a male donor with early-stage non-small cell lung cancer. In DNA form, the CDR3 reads TGTGCCATCAGGGACAGGGCGTCCTACAATGAGCAGTTCTTC. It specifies CAIRDRASYNEQFF.